This TCR beta chain appears in the sequencing data of a study of blood T cell repertoires in COVID-19. As originally analysed: Amplification from reference gene primers served as the basis for estimated nucleated cell counts. Assay: immunoSEQ multiplex PCR; the TCRdb copy retains only in-frame clones and omits some. That table supplies the V and J calls and clone size; D and trimming were determined from the DNA. This sample yields 150,000 to 250,000 clones, of which roughly 80% are seen a single time; roughly 12% belongs to the top ten. Recovery meant two consecutive negative NP/OP PCR tests, professional clearance, or resolved symptoms. Deletions cut 5 bases from V and 2 bases from J, with 8 bases between. Germline-derived CDR1 and CDR2 are SGHTA and FQGTGA. The CDR3 loop spans 13 amino acids.

The chain uses TRBV7-3 and TRBJ2-3, with a weak D call TRBD2 (5 bases). This clonotype originated in a man aged 35-49 years who had recovered from COVID-19. Sequencing input: PBMCs or T cells enriched from blood (not recorded which). The DNA of the CDR3 is TGTGCCAGCAGCCGAGGACTCACAGATACGCAGTATTTT. Translating it yields CASSRGLTDTQYF.